The 5 T cell receptor beta chains presented below share a single source sample, sequenced in a study of blood T cell repertoires in COVID-19. Method: immunoSEQ multiplex PCR; TCRdb's copy keeps in-frame clones and lacks some. The sample has approximately 250,000 clones; around nine tenths are singletons. Sequencing was performed on peripheral blood. All receptors come from a man in his forties with active or convalescent COVID-19.

The rearrangement joins TRBV10-3 to TRBJ2-5, with TRBD2 matching 9 bases. The germline V gene has CDR1 ENHRY and CDR2 SYGVKD. Unmatched junction bases numbered 7, after V lost 6 bases and J lost 2 bases. The CDR3 is 15 residues long. CDR3 sequence reads: CAIRRGAGGQETQYF. In nucleotides, the CDR3 is TGTGCCATCAGGAGAGGAGCGGGGGGTCAAGAGACCCAGTACTTC.

The rearrangement links TRBV20-1 to TRBJ1-1; D is ambiguous. CDR1 is DFQATT and CDR2 is SNEGSKA in the germline V gene (reference sequence). Trimming cost V 3 bases and J 1 base, with 9 bases left between them. The CDR3 runs 13 residues. CDR3 DNA sequence: TGCAGTGCTAGTTGGGCACCGAACACTGAAGCTTTCTTT. This sequence encodes CSASWAPNTEAFF.

CDR3 in amino acids: CASISGQTNTGELFF. DNA for the CDR3: TGCGCCAGCATATCTGGACAGACGAACACCGGGGAGCTGTTTTTT. The rearrangement joins TRBV5-1 to TRBJ2-2, with D possibly TRBD1 on 6 matching bases. The CDR3 spans 15 residues. Germline V gene lookup returns CDR1 SGHRS and CDR2 YFSETQ. V was trimmed by 6 bases and J by 0 bases, leaving 12 bases between them.

The chain couples TRBV6-6 to TRBJ2-1; D possibly corresponds to TRBD1 (5 bases). The CDR3 totals 13 residues. V was trimmed by 6 bases and J by 6 bases, leaving 12 bases between them. The V gene's germline CDR1 is MNHNY and CDR2 SVGAGI (reference sequence). CDR3 nucleotide sequence: TGTGCCAGCAGCCCAGGGCAGCTCAATGAGCAGTTCTTC. Protein product: CASSPGQLNEQFF.

This rearrangement joins TRBV3-1 (or the pseudogene TRBV3-2) to TRBJ2-3; 12 bases line up with TRBD2. CDR1 and CDR2 from the germline V gene are LGHDT and YNNKEL (reference sequence). V trimming: 4 bases; J trimming: 4 bases; junction bases outside the gene matches: 3. The CDR3 runs to 15 residues. The CDR3 sequence is CASSRRLAGADTQYF. CDR3 nucleotides: TGTGCCAGCAGCCGAAGACTAGCGGGGGCAGATACGCAGTATTTT.